This T cell receptor (beta chain) was recovered during a study of blood T cell repertoires in COVID-19 (dated by TCRdb to 2020 to 2021). Broadly, across the study: Collaborator samples came from the United States, Italy and Spain and covered acute and convalescent phases of COVID-19. The prospective study material was composed of cDNA or gDNA derived from T cells, B-cell-depleted T cells, or PBMCs. Subjects who had been exposed to COVID-19, were actively infected with it, or had recovered from it provided the deeply sampled blood TCRbeta repertoires that made up the dataset. The repertoires were made available in a free public database intended to serve as a resource for research on the immune response to SARS-CoV-2. Samples were obtained from the ongoing ImmuneRACE study (first 160 participants) and from some 1,200 subjects provided by 6 global collaborators. Sample metadata almost always included a de-identified subject ID, COVID-19 status, age in years and sex. HLA class I and class II types, where available, came from metadata supplied by the sample provider rather than from assay-based typing. Beyond this particular receptor, the publication reports: How much clinical and demographic metadata was included differed by source and by participant, and the metadata was provided uncurated.

Collaborating institutions collected whole blood in K2EDTA tubes following their own protocols. For TCRbeta analysis, collaborators shipped samples in one of three forms: frozen whole blood, isolated PBMCs, or DNA extracted from either of those sample types. The immunoSEQ Assay, a bias-controlled multiplex PCR, was used to amplify TCRbeta CDR3 regions from genomic DNA. In the original analysis: The number of nucleated cells in each sample was estimated by amplification of reference gene primers within the assay. Sequence reads were collapsed and filtered to measure the absolute abundance of every unique TCRbeta CDR3 rearrangement. For each sample, productive Simpson clonality was calculated by taking the square root of Simpson's diversity index across productive rearrangements. The immuneACCESS repertoire file appears here via TCRdb, limited to in-frame rearrangements. These files lack a portion of the clones; in checked studies, under half of the deficit traces to unresolved V genes, and the cause of the others is not known. That table supplies the V and J calls and clone size; D and trimming were determined from the DNA. This sample comprises under 30,000 clones, around 94% of them detected only once. The top ten clonotypes cover about 4% of the sample.

On this clone itself: It lacks a known antigen. It has no much larger one-base neighbor in the sample; base qualities were not kept.

The receptor comes from a woman aged 45-59 years with active COVID-19. Sequencing was performed on peripheral blood.

The DNA sequence is as follows: TGTGCCAGCAGTTTAAGCTCGACAGGGGTTATCTATACGCAGTATTTT. This is translated as CASSLSSTGVIYTQYF. The V and J segments used are TRBV28 and TRBJ2-3; TRBD1 lines up with 8 middle nucleotides. Based on the germline V gene, the CDR1 and CDR2 sequences are MDHEN and SYDVKM. CDR3 length: 16 amino acids, cysteine to phenylalanine. The CDR3 DNA has 48 bases and is translated from base 1. V is trimmed back by 2 bases and J by 7 bases, and the junction contains 11 bases that no gene match accounts for.